The rows below give T cell receptor beta chains drawn from one sample of a study of shared clonotypes between healthy human individuals. Assay used: immunoSEQ multiplex PCR; TCRdb lists only in-frame clones, some missing. The data hold some 1,900,000 clones, with roughly 95% observed a single time. Sequenced sample: naive CD8+ T cells sorted from blood. The origin of the receptors is a man between 18 and 35 years old in good health. Each CDR3 is given with its conserved first and last residue. Each record gives: D gene, J gene, V gene, clone size, CDR3 protein, CDR3 DNA. D genes are given only for firm matches. Some rows mark clone size as missing; the rest say once, few, many or name a class of expanded clone.

TRBD1 | TRBJ2-2 | TRBV6-5 | few | CASSSTGENGELFF | TGTGCCAGCAGTTCTACAGGGGAGAACGGGGAGCTGTTTTTT
- | TRBJ2-1 | TRBV10-1 | - | CASSDGTFGNEQFF | TGCGCCAGCAGTGACGGGACTTTTGGTAATGAGCAGTTCTTC
TRBD2 | TRBJ2-1 | TRBV5-1 | - | CASMREDYNEQFF | TGCGCCAGCATGCGGGAGGACTACAATGAGCAGTTCTTC
- | TRBJ2-2 | TRBV7-6 | - | CASNKENTGELFF | TGTGCCAGCAATAAGGAGAACACCGGGGAGCTGTTTTTT
TRBD2 | TRBJ2-1 | TRBV2 | - | CASSEASGRYNEQFF | TGTGCCAGCAGTGAGGCTAGCGGGCGATACAATGAGCAGTTCTTC
TRBD2 | TRBJ2-7 | TRBV13 | once | CASSTSGGAKYEQYF | TGTGCCAGCAGCACTAGCGGGGGGGCGAAATACGAGCAGTACTTC
- | TRBJ2-7 | TRBV4-1 | - | CASSQALEGYEQYF | TGCGCCAGCAGCCAGGCCTTGGAGGGCTACGAGCAGTACTTC
TRBD1 | TRBJ2-1 | TRBV5-1 | - | CASSFEGANNEQFF | TGCGCCAGCAGCTTTGAGGGGGCAAACAATGAGCAGTTCTTC
- | TRBJ2-5 | TRBV6-5 | - | CASSYSSPPPEYF | TGTGCCAGCAGTTACTCGTCTCCACCCCCTGAATACTTC
TRBD2 | TRBJ2-7 | TRBV27 | - | CASSLTSGGAFYEQYF | TGTGCCAGCAGTTTGACTAGCGGGGGGGCCTTCTACGAGCAGTACTTC
- | TRBJ2-5 | TRBV19 | - | CASSSDIVSKGGETQYF | TGTGCCAGTAGCTCGGACATCGTAAGCAAAGGGGGGGAGACCCAGTACTTC
TRBD1 | TRBJ1-1 | TRBV4-1 | - | CASSTLDRARAEAFF | TGCGCCAGCAGCACCCTGGACAGGGCGAGGGCTGAAGCTTTCTTT
TRBD2 | TRBJ2-1 | TRBV7-9 | - | CASSPTGGDEQFF | TGTGCCAGCAGCCCAACCGGGGGGGATGAGCAGTTCTTC
- | TRBJ2-2 | TRBV13 | - | CASSLETGNTGELFF | TGTGCCAGCAGCTTAGAGACAGGAAACACCGGGGAGCTGTTTTTT
TRBD2 | TRBJ2-7 | TRBV10-3 | - | CAISESSGRTLYEQYF | TGTGCCATCAGTGAGTCAAGCGGGAGGACTCTCTACGAGCAGTACTTC
- | TRBJ2-1 | TRBV6-5 | - | CASSYDSSYNEQFF | TGTGCCAGCAGTTACGACAGTTCCTACAATGAGCAGTTCTTC
- | TRBJ2-3 | TRBV12-5 | - | CASGSDGASTDTQYF | TGTGCTAGTGGTTCGGACGGTGCTAGCACAGATACGCAGTATTTT
- | TRBJ2-1 | TRBV5-1 | - | CASSRTEVSEQFF | TGCGCCAGCAGCCGCACCGAGGTGAGTGAGCAGTTCTTC
TRBD2 | TRBJ2-3 | TRBV6-1 | once | CASSVLRAGGTDTQYF | TGTGCCAGCAGTGTCCTCAGGGCGGGGGGCACAGATACGCAGTATTTT
- | TRBJ1-6 | TRBV4-3 | - | CASSQARAANSPLHF | TGCGCCAGCAGCCAAGCCCGGGCAGCGAATTCACCCCTCCACTTT
TRBD1 | TRBJ1-5 | TRBV6-1 | - | CASSPDRDQPQHF | TGTGCCAGCAGCCCAGACAGGGACCAGCCCCAGCATTTT
- | TRBJ2-1 | TRBV4-1 | - | CASSPLEIAHNEQFF | TGCGCCAGCAGCCCCCTTGAAATAGCTCATAATGAGCAGTTCTTC
TRBD1 | TRBJ2-7 | TRBV11-1 | - | CASSETGSEQYF | TGTGCCAGCAGCGAGACAGGGAGCGAGCAGTACTTC
- | TRBJ2-7 | TRBV14 | - | CASSHSSPWGGMLYEQYF | TGTGCCAGCAGCCATTCATCACCGTGGGGCGGGATGCTCTACGAGCAGTACTTC
TRBD2 | TRBJ2-3 | TRBV7-2 | once | CASSSGTSGRATQYF | TGTGCCAGCAGCTCCGGGACTAGCGGGAGGGCAACGCAGTATTTT
- | TRBJ2-2 | TRBV7-8 | - | CASSLLGRGNTGELFF | TGTGCCAGCAGCTTACTTGGAAGGGGTAACACCGGGGAGCTGTTTTTT
- | TRBJ2-1 | TRBV25-1 | - | CASGSPVQFF | TGTGCCAGCGGAAGTCCGGTGCAGTTCTTC
TRBD1 | TRBJ2-1 | TRBV9 | - | CASSATGGFGNNEQFF | TGTGCCAGCAGCGCCACAGGGGGCTTTGGGAACAATGAGCAGTTCTTC
TRBD1 | TRBJ2-3 | TRBV7-9 | - | CASGVGTGVADTQYF | TGTGCCAGCGGGGTAGGGACAGGGGTCGCAGATACGCAGTATTTT
TRBD2 | TRBJ2-1 | TRBV5-1 | - | CASSLETSGESYNEQFF | TGCGCCAGCAGCTTGGAGACTAGCGGGGAATCCTACAATGAGCAGTTCTTC
- | TRBJ2-7 | TRBV28 | - | CASSLRGRTYEQYF | TGTGCCAGCAGTTTAAGAGGACGCACCTACGAGCAGTACTTC
- | TRBJ2-7 | TRBV14 | - | CASSQYFGRTYEQYF | -
- | TRBJ2-7 | TRBV29-1 | - | CSVAGHTYEQYF | TGCAGCGTTGCAGGGCACACCTACGAGCAGTACTTC
TRBD1 | TRBJ2-2 | TRBV7-9 | - | CASSTGTDNTGELFF | TGTGCCAGCAGCACCGGGACAGACAACACCGGGGAGCTGTTTTTT
TRBD2 | TRBJ2-1 | TRBV7-8 | - | CASTSYFGTSGYNEQFF | TGTGCCAGCACTTCCTACTTCGGGACTAGCGGCTACAATGAGCAGTTCTTC
TRBD1 | TRBJ1-5 | TRBV19 | - | CASSATGQGNQPQHF | TGTGCCAGTAGTGCCACGGGACAGGGAAATCAGCCCCAGCATTTT
TRBD2 | TRBJ2-7 | TRBV10-3 | - | CAISEALAGGTYEQYF | TGTGCCATCAGTGAGGCCTTAGCGGGGGGCACCTACGAGCAGTACTTC
- | TRBJ1-5 | TRBV30 | - | CAWDGEGQPQHF | TGTGCCTGGGACGGGGAAGGTCAGCCCCAGCATTTT
- | TRBJ1-4 | TRBV2 | - | CASSELGHKARETNEKLFF | TGTGCCAGCAGTGAGTTGGGGCACAAAGCTAGGGAAACTAATGAAAAACTGTTTTTT
TRBD1 | TRBJ2-5 | TRBV5-6 | - | CASSLGQGQETQYF | TGTGCCAGCAGCTTGGGACAGGGGCAAGAGACCCAGTACTTC
- | TRBJ2-7 | TRBV7-9 | - | CASSPYNSYEQYF | TGTGCCAGCAGCCCGTACAATTCCTACGAGCAGTACTTC
TRBD1 | TRBJ2-3 | TRBV5-4 | - | CASSEDRIFDTQYF | TGTGCCAGCAGCGAGGACAGGATCTTCGATACGCAGTATTTT
TRBD2 | TRBJ2-1 | TRBV7-8 | - | CASSSHSGTWNEQFF | TGTGCCAGCAGCTCTCATAGCGGGACCTGGAATGAGCAGTTCTTC
- | TRBJ1-1 | TRBV7-7 | - | CASSLSDSAEAFF | TGTGCTAGCAGCTTATCCGACTCGGCTGAAGCTTTCTTT
- | TRBJ2-1 | TRBV13 | - | CASSLVGSLEEQFF | TGTGCCAGCAGCTTAGTCGGGAGCTTGGAGGAGCAGTTCTTC